These 31 T cell receptor beta chains were all obtained from the same sample, sequenced in a study of blood T cell repertoires in COVID-19 (dated by TCRdb to 2020 to 2021). Library preparation used the immunoSEQ multiplex PCR assay. TCRdb took this table from immuneACCESS and kept in-frame rearrangements with V and J called. Such tables lack part of the clones; where checked against another copy, unresolved V genes explain under half of the gap, and the rest is unexplained. In this sample the table shows roughly 250,000 clones, 88% of which occur a single time. The biggest ten clones account for 3% of the sample. Source material: PBMCs or T cells enriched from blood (not recorded which). The receptors here all came from a woman between 45 and 65 years old who had recovered from COVID-19.

The chain joins TRBV19 to TRBJ2-3; TRBD2 matches at 12 bases. Germline-derived CDR1 and CDR2 are LNHDA and SQIVND (reference sequence). V trimming: 8 bases; J trimming: 5 bases; junction bases outside the gene matches: 5. The CDR3 extends over 14 amino acids. The CDR3 DNA is TGTGCCAGTTCGACTAGCGGGAGAGGAGATACGCAGTATTTT. Its translation: CASSTSGRGDTQYF.

CDR3 nucleotides: TGTGCCAGCTCACCCGGGACAGGTGGCACCGGGGAGCTGTTTTTT. Its translation is CASSPGTGGTGELFF. The rearrangement uses TRBV18 and TRBJ2-2, with 8 bases that match TRBD1. With V trimmed by 3 bases and J by 4 bases, 4 bases remained unmatched. Germline-derived CDR1 and CDR2 are KGHSH and LQKENI. The CDR3 length is 15 residues.

The rearrangement joins TRBV27 to TRBJ2-1, with 8 bases fitting TRBD2. The CDR3 extends over 16 amino acids. The germline gives CDR1 MNHEY, CDR2 SMNVEV (reference sequence). The V gene end was trimmed by 5 bases and the J gene end by 1 base; junction bases not matched to a gene: 7. CDR3 amino acids: CASSPSSGRSYNEQFF. The CDR3, as DNA: TGTGCCAGCAGTCCGTCCAGCGGGAGATCCTACAATGAGCAGTTCTTC.

The sample holds a few counts of this clone. The identical CDR3 is also encoded by other nucleotide sequences in the sample. The chain is built from TRBV28 and TRBJ1-5; D remains ambiguous. V shed 3 bases and J shed 1 base, with 7 bases lying between them. CDR1 and CDR2 (germline): MDHEN, SYDVKM. This CDR3 has 14 amino acids. DNA of the CDR3: TGTGCCAGCAGTTTGACTGGGAGCAATCAGCCCCAGCATTTT. Translation: CASSLTGSNQPQHF. Full variable domain (missing parts from reference TRBV28 and TRBJ1-5): DVKVTQSSRYLVKRTGEKVFLECVQDMDHENMFWYRQDPGLGLRLIYFSYDVKMKEKGDIPEGYSVSREKKERFSLILESASTNQTSMYLCASSLTGSNQPQHFGDGTRLSIL.

The rearrangement uses TRBV28 and TRBJ1-2; 7 bases fit TRBD1. The junction had 6 bases not matched to a gene; V was cut back by 1 base and J by 4 bases. The CDR3 has 15 amino acids. Germline loops: CDR1 MDHEN, CDR2 SYDVKM. CDR3 residues: CASSLSLTGPYGYTF. The CDR3 DNA reads TGTGCCAGCAGTTTATCTTTGACAGGGCCCTATGGCTACACCTTC.

The rearrangement joins TRBV10-1 to TRBJ1-6, with 9 bases lining up with TRBD1. Trimming cost V 4 bases and J 6 bases; bases outside gene matches: 7. The CDR3 runs to 16 residues. Per germline, CDR1 WNHNN and CDR2 SYGVQD (reference sequence). CDR3 coding DNA: TGCGCCAGCAGTGCGGGGACAGGGAATCCTAATTCACCCCTCCACTTT. Residues: CASSAGTGNPNSPLHF.

The DNA of the CDR3 is TGTGCCGCGCGGGACGGTGGGAGAACTGAAGCTTTCTTT. It codes for CAARDGGRTEAFF. V is TRBV19 and J is TRBJ1-1, with D perhaps matching TRBD1 (5 bases). CDR1 and CDR2 from the germline V gene are LNHDA and SQIVND (reference sequence). Deletions cut 11 bases from V and 5 bases from J, with 18 bases between. The CDR3 covers 13 residues.

This sequence joins TRBV11-2 and TRBJ2-3; 11 nucleotides align to TRBD2. V gave up 4 bases and J gave up 2 bases; unmatched junction bases: 8. Germline loops: CDR1 SGHAT, CDR2 FQNNGV. The CDR3 is 17 residues long. This chain's CDR3 is CASSSGIAGGATDTQYF. CDR3 DNA sequence: TGTGCCAGCAGCTCCGGAATAGCGGGAGGGGCCACAGATACGCAGTATTTT.

V and J are TRBV28 and TRBJ1-5, with a weak D call TRBD1 (6 bases). V was pared by 5 bases and J by 6 bases, with 8 bases between. CDR3 length equals 12 residues. Germline CDR1 is MDHEN and CDR2 is SYDVKM. The CDR3 reads CASSVQGQPQHF. CDR3 sequence (DNA): TGTGCCAGCAGTGTACAGGGTCAGCCCCAGCATTTT.

This clone showed up just a few times. The gene calls are TRBV4-1 and TRBJ2-2; 8 bases are shared with TRBD2. CDR1 MGHRA and CDR2 YSYEKL come from the germline V gene. V trimming: 2 bases; J trimming: 5 bases; junction bases outside the gene matches: 4. CDR3 length equals 15 residues. The CDR3 reads CASSQILAVTGELFF. The CDR3, as DNA: TGCGCCAGCAGCCAAATACTAGCGGTTACCGGGGAGCTGTTTTTT.

This rearrangement joins TRBV2 to TRBJ1-1; D is possibly TRBD1 (5 bases). Trimming shortened V by 1 base and J by 3 bases, and 15 bases separated the two germline ends. Germline CDR1 reads SNHLY; CDR2 reads FYNNEI. The CDR3 has 16 amino acids. The CDR3 is CASSEGWRGAYTEAFF. The CDR3 DNA sequence: TGTGCCAGCAGTGAAGGATGGAGGGGCGCGTACACTGAAGCTTTCTTT. The full variable domain, rest sourced from reference TRBV2 and TRBJ1-1, is EPEVTQTPSHQVTQMGQEVILRCVPISNHLYFYWYRQILGQKVEFLVSFYNNEISEKSEIFDDQFSVERPDGSNFTLKIRSTKLEDSAMYFCASSEGWRGAYTEAFFGQGTRLTVV.

The rearrangement joins TRBV20-1 to TRBJ2-7, with 10 nucleotides matching TRBD2. In germline, CDR1 is DFQATT, CDR2 SNEGSKA (reference sequence). Trimming at V came to 3 bases and at J to 4 bases, leaving 6 bases not matched to a gene. The CDR3 is 14 amino acids. CDR3 nucleotides: TGCAGTGCTAGTGGAGCGGGAGGGAGTTACGAGCAGTACTTC. Translation gives CSASGAGGSYEQYF.

The chain carries TRBV19 and TRBJ2-1; 8 bases map to TRBD2. CDR1 is LNHDA and CDR2 is SQIVND in the germline V gene (reference sequence). With 9 bases clipped from V and 5 bases from J, the junction kept 15 bases outside the gene matches. This CDR3 has 16 amino acids. For the CDR3, the DNA is TGTGCCAGCACAAGGGCGGGACTAGGCTTCAACAATGAGCAGTTCTTC. Protein: CASTRAGLGFNNEQFF.

The chain links TRBV27 to TRBJ2-3; no clear D gene. There are 12 residues in the CDR3. Trimming removed 4 bases from V and 6 bases from J, with 8 bases in between. From germline, CDR1 is MNHEY and CDR2 SMNVEV (reference sequence). The DNA of the CDR3 is TGTGCCAGCAGTTCCTTCGGGGATACGCAGTATTTT. This translates into CASSSFGDTQYF.

The rearrangement links TRBV7-2 to TRBJ2-3, with 7 bases aligning to TRBD1. This CDR3 is built from 14 residues. CDR1 is SGHTA, CDR2 FQGNSA, per germline. J gave up 2 bases and V 3 bases, and 2 bases lay outside the gene matches. The CDR3 nucleotides are TGTGCCAGCAGCTTGGGACAGATCACAGATACGCAGTATTTT. This translates into CASSLGQITDTQYF.

V and J are TRBV28 and TRBJ1-5; D call uncertain. Germline assignment: CDR1 MDHEN and CDR2 SYDVKM. V lost 7 bases, J lost 0 bases, and 13 bases lay in between. The CDR3 has 15 residues. The CDR3 region is CASISPTDSNQPQHF. Here the CDR3 DNA reads TGTGCCAGCATCTCCCCCACAGATAGCAATCAGCCCCAGCATTTT.

The V call is TRBV11-2, the J call TRBJ2-1; TRBD2 agrees at 7 bases. The CDR3 length is 18 residues. Germline CDR1 and CDR2: SGHAT and FQNNGV. The J segment lost 2 bases and the V segment lost 4 bases, leaving 14 bases of the junction unmatched. CDR3 in DNA: TGTGCCAGCAGCTCAACCCAGCTCGTGGGAGGGCCCTACAATGAGCAGTTCTTC. This codes for CASSSTQLVGGPYNEQFF.

This chain uses TRBV7-2 with TRBJ2-7; the D is unclear. Trimming removed 8 bases at V and 4 bases at J, with 15 bases between. Germline CDR1 reads SGHTA; CDR2 reads FQGNSA. The CDR3 length is 13 residues. CDR3 in amino acids: CASGGSPAYEQYF. The CDR3 nucleotides read TGTGCCAGCGGCGGTTCGCCCGCTTACGAGCAGTACTTC. Looking up the rest from reference TRBV7-2 and TRBJ2-7 gives the full variable domain: GAGVSQSPSNKVTEKGKDVELRCDPISGHTALYWYRQSLGQGLEFLIYFQGNSAPDKSGLPSDRFSAERTGGSVSTLTIQRTQQEDSAVYLCASGGSPAYEQYFGPGTRLTVT.

This chain uses TRBV30 with TRBJ1-5; TRBD1 agrees at 7 bases. V trimming: 1 base; J trimming: 7 bases; junction bases outside the gene matches: 7. Germline-derived CDR1 and CDR2 are GTSNPN and SVGIG (reference sequence). This CDR3 region has 14 residues. This chain's CDR3 is CAWSETGVGQPQHF. The DNA for the CDR3 is TGTGCCTGGAGTGAAACAGGGGTGGGACAGCCCCAGCATTTT.

V is TRBV19 and J is TRBJ2-3; unclear D gene. The V end lost 4 bases, the J end lost 3 bases, and 14 bases lay between the germline ends. This CDR3 region has 15 residues. The germline V gene has CDR1 LNHDA and CDR2 SQIVND (reference sequence). CDR3 residues: CASSRSRGWTDTQYF. CDR3 nucleotide sequence: TGTGCCAGTAGTAGGAGTCGTGGGTGGACAGATACGCAGTATTTT.

This sequence joins TRBV29-1 and TRBJ1-2; 8 bases align to TRBD1. The V segment lost 7 bases and the J segment 6 bases; nucleotides outside the gene matches: 10. The CDR3 contains 13 residues. CDR1 and CDR2 from the germline V gene are SQVTM and ANQGSEA. The CDR3 coding sequence is TGCAGCGCGACGGACAGGGCCGCCAATGGCTACACCTTC. It yields the protein CSATDRAANGYTF.

This chain connects TRBV28 to TRBJ2-1, with TRBD1 identical over 7 bases. Germline CDR1 MDHEN, CDR2 SYDVKM. The ends lost 1 base at V and 2 bases at J; junction bases unmatched: 2. This CDR3 comprises 15 residues. In DNA, the CDR3 is TGTGCCAGCAGTTTATTGCAGGGGGCCTACAATGAGCAGTTCTTC. Translating it yields CASSLLQGAYNEQFF.

The chain employs TRBV21-1 and TRBJ2-3; the table assigns TRBD2, which was not confirmed against the DNA. TRBV21-1 constitutes a pseudogene. This CDR3 spans 17 amino acids. The CDR3 protein is CASSIEREGLSTDTQYF. The DNA for the CDR3 is TGTGCCAGCAGCATTGAGAGGGAGGGCCTGAGCACAGATACGCAGTATTTT.

CDR3 sequence (DNA): TGTGCCAGCACCGACGGACAGGGGAACTTAAATTCACCCCTCCACTTT. This encodes CASTDGQGNLNSPLHF. V is TRBV5-8 and J is TRBJ1-6; 9 bases line up with TRBD1. The CDR3 extends over 16 amino acids. J was trimmed by 7 bases and V by 6 bases; bases with no gene match: 11. Germline V gene lookup returns CDR1 SGHTS and CDR2 YDEGEE.

The chain combines TRBV7-2 with TRBJ1-3; D is uncertain. Deletions cut 3 bases from V and 1 base from J, with 16 bases between. The CDR3 loop spans 17 amino acids. Germline CDR1 is SGHTA and CDR2 is FQGNSA. The CDR3 sequence: CASSFAGRGFSGNTIYF. For the CDR3, the DNA is TGTGCCAGCAGCTTTGCTGGACGGGGTTTTTCTGGAAACACCATATATTTT.

The rearrangement joins TRBV7-9 to TRBJ2-4; the match to TRBD1 covers 10 bases. Germline V gene data show CDR1 as SEHNR and CDR2 as FQNEAQ (reference sequence). The CDR3 runs 15 residues. V dropped 5 bases and J dropped 7; count of bases not matched to a gene: 8. The DNA for the CDR3 is TGTGCCAGCAGCCTAAGCGGACAGGGGGTCAACATTCAGTACTTC. It encodes CASSLSGQGVNIQYF.

The CDR3 loop reads CASSDRTSNSPLHF. CDR3 in DNA: TGTGCCAGCAGTGATAGGACATCCAATTCACCCCTCCACTTT. The chain uses TRBV2 and TRBJ1-6, with D perhaps TRBD1 (5 bases). Trimming took off 3 bases at V and 7 bases at J, with 10 bases between the two ends. The CDR3 consists of 14 residues. Germline V gene data show CDR1 as SNHLY and CDR2 as FYNNEI.

J is TRBJ1-6 and V is TRBV30, with 7 bases lining up with TRBD1. The CDR3 extends over 13 amino acids. CDR1 is GTSNPN and CDR2 is SVGIG in the germline V gene (reference sequence). Trimming at V came to 5 bases and at J to 9 bases, leaving 7 bases not matched to a gene. The CDR3 reads CAWSTGAVSPLHF. As DNA, the CDR3 is TGTGCCTGGTCAACAGGGGCTGTTTCACCCCTCCACTTT.

V and J are TRBV28 and TRBJ2-1; 10 bases agree with TRBD2. Per the germline V gene, CDR1 is MDHEN and CDR2 is SYDVKM. This CDR3 has 15 amino acids. V lost 6 bases, J lost 7 bases, and 9 bases stayed unmatched. CDR3 protein: CASRTGTSVLNEQFF. CDR3 nucleotides: TGTGCCAGCAGAACCGGGACTAGCGTATTGAATGAGCAGTTCTTC.

The chain combines TRBV28 with TRBJ1-6, with D tentatively TRBD1 (6 bases). The CDR3 extends over 13 amino acids. V lost 7 bases and J lost 10, with 14 bases in between. Germline values: CDR1 MDHEN, CDR2 SYDVKM. The CDR3 here is CASTIQGNSPLHF. The CDR3 bases are TGTGCCAGCACCATACAGGGCAACTCACCCCTCCACTTT.

The chain uses TRBV7-2 and TRBJ2-2; 9 nucleotides agree with TRBD1. Losses at the gene ends were 7 bases for V and 5 bases for J; bases not matched to a gene: 11. Germline V gene lookup returns CDR1 SGHTA and CDR2 FQGNSA. The CDR3 covers 16 residues. DNA for the CDR3: TGTGCCAGCACCCAAAGCGCGGACAGGGGAACCGGGGAGCTGTTTTTT. It translates to CASTQSADRGTGELFF. Complete variable domain (other parts from reference TRBV7-2 and TRBJ2-2): GAGVSQSPSNKVTEKGKDVELRCDPISGHTALYWYRQSLGQGLEFLIYFQGNSAPDKSGLPSDRFSAERTGGSVSTLTIQRTQQEDSAVYLCASTQSADRGTGELFFGEGSRLTVL.